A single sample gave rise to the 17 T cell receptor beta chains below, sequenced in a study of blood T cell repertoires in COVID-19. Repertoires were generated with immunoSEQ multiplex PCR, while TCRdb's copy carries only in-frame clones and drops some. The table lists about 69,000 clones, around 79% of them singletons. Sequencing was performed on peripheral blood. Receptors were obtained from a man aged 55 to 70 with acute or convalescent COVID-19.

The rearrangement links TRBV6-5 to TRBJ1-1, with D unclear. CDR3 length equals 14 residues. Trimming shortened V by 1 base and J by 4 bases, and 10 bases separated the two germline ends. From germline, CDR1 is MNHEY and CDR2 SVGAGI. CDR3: CASSYWTGSTEAFF. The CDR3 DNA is TGTGCCAGCAGTTACTGGACGGGGAGCACTGAAGCTTTCTTT.

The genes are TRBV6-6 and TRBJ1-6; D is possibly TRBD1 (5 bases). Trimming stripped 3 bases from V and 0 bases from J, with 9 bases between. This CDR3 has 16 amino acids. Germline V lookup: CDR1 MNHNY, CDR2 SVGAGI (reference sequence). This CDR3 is CASSYGDSSYNSPLHF. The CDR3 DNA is TGTGCCAGCAGTTATGGAGACAGCTCCTATAATTCACCCCTCCACTTT.

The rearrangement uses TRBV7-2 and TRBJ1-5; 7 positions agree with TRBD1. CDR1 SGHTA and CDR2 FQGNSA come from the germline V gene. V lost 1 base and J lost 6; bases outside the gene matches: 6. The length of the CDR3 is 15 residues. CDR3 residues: CASSLEQGKGQPQHF. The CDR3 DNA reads TGTGCCAGCAGCTTAGAACAGGGGAAGGGTCAGCCCCAGCATTTT.

CDR3 nucleotide sequence: TGTGCCAGCTCACCAGGGACTAAGGGCTACGAGCAGTACTTC. This codes for CASSPGTKGYEQYF. The chain has TRBV18 and TRBJ2-7, with 7 positions matching TRBD2. CDR1 and CDR2 (germline): KGHSH, LQKENI. The CDR3 spans 14 residues. The ends lost 2 bases at V and 3 bases at J; junction bases unmatched: 4.

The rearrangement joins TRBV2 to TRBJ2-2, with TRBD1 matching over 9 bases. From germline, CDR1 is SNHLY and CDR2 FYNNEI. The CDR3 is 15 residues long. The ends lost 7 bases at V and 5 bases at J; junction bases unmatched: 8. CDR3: CASNHGQGFTGELFF. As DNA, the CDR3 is TGTGCCAGCAATCACGGACAGGGGTTTACCGGGGAGCTGTTTTTT.

In nucleotides, the CDR3 is TGCAGCGTCGCCAGGGCACTAGCGGGGGGGCCTGGACAATCCTACAATGAGCAGTTCTTC. It translates to CSVARALAGGPGQSYNEQFF. The genes are TRBV29-1 and TRBJ2-1; 13 nucleotides line up with TRBD2. The J segment lost 1 base and the V segment lost 6 bases, leaving 18 bases of the junction unmatched. Germline V CDR1 and CDR2: SQVTM, ANQGSEA. The CDR3 covers 20 residues.

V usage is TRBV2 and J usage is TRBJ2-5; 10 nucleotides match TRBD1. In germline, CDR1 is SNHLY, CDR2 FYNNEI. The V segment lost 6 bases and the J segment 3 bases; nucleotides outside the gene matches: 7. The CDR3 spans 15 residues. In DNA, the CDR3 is TGTGCCAGCAGCGCGACAGGGGGCGGAAAAGAGACCCAGTACTTC. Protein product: CASSATGGGKETQYF. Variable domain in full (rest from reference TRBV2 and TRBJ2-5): EPEVTQTPSHQVTQMGQEVILRCVPISNHLYFYWYRQILGQKVEFLVSFYNNEISEKSEIFDDQFSVERPDGSNFTLKIRSTKLEDSAMYFCASSATGGGKETQYFGPGTRLLVL.

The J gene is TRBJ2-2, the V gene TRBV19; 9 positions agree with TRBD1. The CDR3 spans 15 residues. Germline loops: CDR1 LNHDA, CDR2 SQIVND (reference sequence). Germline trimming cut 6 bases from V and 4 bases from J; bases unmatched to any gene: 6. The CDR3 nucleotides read TGTGCCAGTAGCCGACAGGGGGAGGTCACCGGGGAGCTGTTTTTT. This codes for CASSRQGEVTGELFF. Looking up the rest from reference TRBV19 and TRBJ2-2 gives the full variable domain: DGGITQSPKYLFRKEGQNVTLSCEQNLNHDAMYWYRQDPGQGLRLIYYSQIVNDFQKGDIAEGYSVSREKKESFPLTVTSAQKNPTAFYLCASSRQGEVTGELFFGEGSRLTVL.

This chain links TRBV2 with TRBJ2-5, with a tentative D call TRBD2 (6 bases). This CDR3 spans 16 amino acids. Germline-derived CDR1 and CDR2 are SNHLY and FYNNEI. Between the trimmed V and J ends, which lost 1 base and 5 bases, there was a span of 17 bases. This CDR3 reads CASSEGRGATGETQYF. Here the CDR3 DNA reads TGTGCCAGCAGTGAAGGGCGGGGCGCTACGGGGGAGACCCAGTACTTC.

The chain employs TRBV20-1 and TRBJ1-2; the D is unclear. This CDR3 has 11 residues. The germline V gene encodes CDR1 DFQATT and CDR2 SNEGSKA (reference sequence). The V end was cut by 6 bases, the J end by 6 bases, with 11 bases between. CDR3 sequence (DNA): TGCAGTGCCCAGAGCGGAAATGGCTACACCTTC. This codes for CSAQSGNGYTF.

Here the CDR3 DNA reads TGTGCCAGCGTCAGGGCTGGGGCCAACGTCCTGACTTTC. Protein product: CASVRAGANVLTF. This chain links TRBV12-3 or TRBV12-4 with TRBJ2-6; TRBD1 is a possible D gene (5 bases). The CDR3 has 13 amino acids. The V gene lost 8 bases and the J gene lost 2 bases, with 7 bases spanning the gap.

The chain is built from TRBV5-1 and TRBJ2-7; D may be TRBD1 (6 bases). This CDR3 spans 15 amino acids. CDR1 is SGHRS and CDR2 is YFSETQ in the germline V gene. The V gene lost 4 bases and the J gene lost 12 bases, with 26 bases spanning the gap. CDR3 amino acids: CASSDPTNPRGHWYF. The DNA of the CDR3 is TGCGCCAGCAGCGATCCTACCAACCCTAGGGGACATTGGTACTTC. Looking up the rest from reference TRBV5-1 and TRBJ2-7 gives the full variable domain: KAGVTQTPRYLIKTRGQQVTLSCSPISGHRSVSWYQQTPGQGLQFLFEYFSETQRNKGNFPGRFSGRQFSNSRSEMNVSTLELGDSALYLCASSDPTNPRGHWYFGPGTRLTVT.

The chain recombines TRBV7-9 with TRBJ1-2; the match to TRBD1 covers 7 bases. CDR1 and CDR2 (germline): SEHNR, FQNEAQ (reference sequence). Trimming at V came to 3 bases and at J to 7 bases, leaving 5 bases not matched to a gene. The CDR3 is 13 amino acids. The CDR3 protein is CASSFVSGGGYTF. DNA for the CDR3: TGTGCCAGCAGCTTCGTTTCAGGGGGTGGCTACACCTTC.

CDR3 nucleotides: TGTGCCAGCAGTGACCGGGCAGGGGGAATCTACAATGAGCAGTTCTTC. Amino acid sequence: CASSDRAGGIYNEQFF. The V call is TRBV6-1, the J call TRBJ2-1; 7 nucleotides agree with TRBD1. The V gene end was trimmed by 3 bases and the J gene end by 3 bases; junction bases not matched to a gene: 8. Germline loops: CDR1 MNHNS, CDR2 SASEGT. This CDR3 has 16 residues.

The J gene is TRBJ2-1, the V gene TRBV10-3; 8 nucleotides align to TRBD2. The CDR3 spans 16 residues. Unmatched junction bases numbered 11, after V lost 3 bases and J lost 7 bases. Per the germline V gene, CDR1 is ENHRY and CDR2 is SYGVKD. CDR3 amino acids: CAISDKTGSGGNEQFF. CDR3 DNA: TGTGCCATCAGTGACAAAACAGGGAGCGGGGGTAATGAGCAGTTCTTC.

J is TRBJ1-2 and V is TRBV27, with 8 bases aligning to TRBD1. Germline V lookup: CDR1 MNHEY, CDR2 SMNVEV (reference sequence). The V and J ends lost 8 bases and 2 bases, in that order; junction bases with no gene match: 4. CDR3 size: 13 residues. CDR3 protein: CASGYRGNYGYTF. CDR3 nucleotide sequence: TGTGCCAGCGGCTACAGGGGGAACTATGGCTACACCTTC.

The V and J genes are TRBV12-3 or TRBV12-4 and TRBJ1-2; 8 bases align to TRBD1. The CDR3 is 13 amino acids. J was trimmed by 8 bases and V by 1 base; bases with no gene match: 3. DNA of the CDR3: TGTGCCAGCAGTTTAGGCAGGGGGCGCGGCTACACCTTC. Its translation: CASSLGRGRGYTF.